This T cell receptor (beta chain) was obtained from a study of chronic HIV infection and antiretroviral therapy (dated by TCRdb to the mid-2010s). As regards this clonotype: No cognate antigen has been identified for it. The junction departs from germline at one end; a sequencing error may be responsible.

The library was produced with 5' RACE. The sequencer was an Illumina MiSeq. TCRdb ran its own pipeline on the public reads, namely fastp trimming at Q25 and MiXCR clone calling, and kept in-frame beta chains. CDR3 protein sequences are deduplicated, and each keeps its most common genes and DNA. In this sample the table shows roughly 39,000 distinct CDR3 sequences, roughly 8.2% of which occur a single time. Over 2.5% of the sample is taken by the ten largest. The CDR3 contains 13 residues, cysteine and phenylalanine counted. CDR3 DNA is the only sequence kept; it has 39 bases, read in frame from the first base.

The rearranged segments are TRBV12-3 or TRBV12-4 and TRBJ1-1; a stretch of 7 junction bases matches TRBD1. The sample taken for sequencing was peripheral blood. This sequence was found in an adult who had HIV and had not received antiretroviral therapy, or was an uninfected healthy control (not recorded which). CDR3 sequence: CASTPRGNSEAFF. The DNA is TGTGCCAGCACCCCCAGGGGGAACTCTGAAGCTTTCTTT.